This TCR beta chain is from a study of T cell responses to AZD1222 COVID-19 vaccine. V dropped 6 bases and J dropped 7; count of bases not matched to a gene: 14. CDR3 length: 15 amino acids. The germline gives CDR1 MDHEN, CDR2 SYDVKM. General study results and limits: Repertoires were sampled only after the peak T cell response. Unmutated variant regions are reportedly targeted by nearly half of spike-specific TCRs.

TCRdb's table, derived via immunoSEQ multiplex PCR, lists solely in-frame clones and lacks some. Found here are 91,000 or so clones, 92% of them singletons; the top ten hold around 3.2%. For this clone: Its antigen is currently unknown.

The sequence derives from an adult who received the AZD1222 COVID-19 vaccine. This rearrangement joins TRBV28 to TRBJ2-7; 8 bases fit TRBD1. The sequences come from peripheral blood, collected 28 days after the second AZD1222 dose. CDR3 sequence (DNA): TGTGCCAGCAGGCCCCCTGGACAGGGAATCGGGGAGCAGTACTTC. It codes for CASRPPGQGIGEQYF.